The TCR beta chain under discussion was sequenced for a study of early T cells in non-severe SARS-CoV-2 infection. TCRdb itself ran the 5' RACE reads through MiXCR, one entry per CDR3 protein. This sample has tens of thousands of distinct CDR3 sequences, with 12% found just once. The V segment lost 3 bases and the J segment 7 bases; nucleotides outside the gene matches: 15. The CDR3 length is 17 residues. Germline V gene sequence: CDR1 MNHEY, CDR2 SVGAGI. V gene TRBV6-5 combines with J gene TRBJ2-1; 7 nucleotides agree with TRBD2. Sequenced material: whole blood. This clonotype originated in an adult who was a healthcare worker with PCR-confirmed SARS-CoV-2 infection or an uninfected control (not recorded which). CDR3 nucleotides: TGTGCCAGCAGTTATTCTGGATGGGGGGGAAGGGGTAATGAGCAGTTCTTC. This sequence encodes CASSYSGWGGRGNEQFF.